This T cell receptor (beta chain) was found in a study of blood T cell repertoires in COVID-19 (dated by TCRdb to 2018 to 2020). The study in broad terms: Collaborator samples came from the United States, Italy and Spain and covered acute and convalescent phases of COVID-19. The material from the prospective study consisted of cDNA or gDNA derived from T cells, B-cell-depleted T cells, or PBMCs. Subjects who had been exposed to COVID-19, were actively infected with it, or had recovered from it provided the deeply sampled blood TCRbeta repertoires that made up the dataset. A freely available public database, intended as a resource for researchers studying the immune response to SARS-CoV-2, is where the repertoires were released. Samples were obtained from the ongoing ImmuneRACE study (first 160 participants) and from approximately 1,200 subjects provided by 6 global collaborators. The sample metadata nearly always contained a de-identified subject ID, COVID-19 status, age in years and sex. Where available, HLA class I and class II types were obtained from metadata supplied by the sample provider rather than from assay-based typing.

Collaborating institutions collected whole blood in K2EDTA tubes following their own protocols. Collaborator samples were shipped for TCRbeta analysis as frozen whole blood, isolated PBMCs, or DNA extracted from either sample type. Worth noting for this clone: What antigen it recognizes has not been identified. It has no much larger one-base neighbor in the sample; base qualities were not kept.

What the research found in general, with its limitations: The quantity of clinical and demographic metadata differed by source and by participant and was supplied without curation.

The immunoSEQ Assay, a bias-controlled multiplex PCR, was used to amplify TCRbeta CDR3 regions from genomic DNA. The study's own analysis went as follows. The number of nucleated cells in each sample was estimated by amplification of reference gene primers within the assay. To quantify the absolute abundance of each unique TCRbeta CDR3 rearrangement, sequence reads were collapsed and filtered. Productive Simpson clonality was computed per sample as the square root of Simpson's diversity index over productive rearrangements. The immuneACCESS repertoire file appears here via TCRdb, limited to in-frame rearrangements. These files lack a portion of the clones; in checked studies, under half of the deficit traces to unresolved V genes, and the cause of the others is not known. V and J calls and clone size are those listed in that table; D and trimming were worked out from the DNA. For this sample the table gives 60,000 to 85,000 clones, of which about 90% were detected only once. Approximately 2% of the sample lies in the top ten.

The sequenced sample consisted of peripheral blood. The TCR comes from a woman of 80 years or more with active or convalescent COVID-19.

In nucleotide form, the sequence is TGTGCCAGCAGTCAAACCGGGACAGCGTCCTACGAGCAGTACTTC. Its protein product is CASSQTGTASYEQYF. The rearrangement joined TRBV6-2 or TRBV6-3 to TRBJ2-7, with TRBD1 matching 7 junction bases. Reading from cysteine to phenylalanine, the CDR3 counts 15 amino acids. The CDR3 DNA has 45 bases and is translated from base 1. V has 5 bases trimmed and J has 1 base trimmed; junction bases matching no gene number 8. CDR1 and CDR2 are drawn from the germline V gene: MNHEY, SVGEGT.